Detailed here is one TCR beta chain. This specimen comes from a study of blood T cell repertoires in COVID-19. The CDR3 is 12 amino acids. V was shortened by 2 bases and J by 8 bases, with 9 bases between the two germline ends. Germline-derived CDR1 and CDR2 are SEHNR and FQNEAQ (reference sequence). Libraries were prepared by immunoSEQ multiplex PCR; TCRdb keeps only in-frame clonotypes and omits some of them. The profile shows a few hundred thousand clones, 70% to 90% of them singletons. The TCR sequence derives from a woman younger than 30 who had recovered from COVID-19. The V call is TRBV7-9, the J call TRBJ1-1; perhaps TRBD1 as D (6 bases). Sequences were obtained from PBMCs or T cells enriched from blood (not recorded which). CDR3 sequence: CASSLWGPEAFF. Here the CDR3 DNA reads TGTGCCAGCAGCTTATGGGGGCCGGAAGCTTTCTTT.